This TCR beta chain appears in the sequencing data of a study of blood T cell repertoires in COVID-19 (dated by TCRdb to 2020 to 2022). Background for the entire study: The collaborator samples originated in the United States, Italy and Spain and spanned the acute and convalescent phases of COVID-19. The material from the prospective study consisted of cDNA or gDNA derived from T cells, B-cell-depleted T cells, or PBMCs. The repertoires were made available in a free public database intended to serve as a resource for research on the immune response to SARS-CoV-2. The samples were drawn from two sources: the first 160 participants of the ongoing ImmuneRACE study, and 1,000 to 1,500 subjects contributed by 6 global collaborators. The dataset comprised deeply sampled blood TCRbeta repertoires from subjects exposed to, actively infected with, or recovered from COVID-19. Where available, HLA class I and class II types were taken from metadata supplied by the sample provider and were not determined by assay-based typing. Nearly every sample came with metadata listing a de-identified subject ID, COVID-19 status, age in years and sex.

Participants in the prospective study were aged about 18 to 90 years, lived in 24 United States geographic areas, and enrolled through a virtual design. In the prospective study, participants were assigned to cohorts based on the clinical history participants reported in a screening survey and a study questionnaire. Mobile phlebotomists in the prospective study collected whole blood, serum and a nasopharyngeal or oropharyngeal swab from every participant. Additional blood draws and questionnaires over an approximately two-month period could optionally be provided by prospective study participants. Before DNA extraction, prospective study blood samples were shipped either frozen or at room temperature. TCRbeta CDR3 regions were amplified from genomic DNA by means of the immunoSEQ Assay, a bias-controlled multiplex PCR. Concerning the study's data processing: Within the assay, amplification of reference gene primers was used to estimate how many nucleated cells each sample contained. To quantify the absolute abundance of each unique TCRbeta CDR3 rearrangement, sequence reads were collapsed and filtered. For each sample, productive Simpson clonality was calculated as the square root of Simpson's diversity index over productive rearrangements. TCRdb retrieved this table from immuneACCESS and kept in-frame rearrangements only. Not all clones are present; in checked studies, unresolved V genes account for under half, and no reason is known for the remainder. That table supplies the V and J calls and clone size; D and trimming were determined from the DNA. The sample table contains 200,000 to 250,000 clones; only one count was recorded for 86% of them. Clones ranked in the top ten supply about 4% of the sample.

For CDR1 and CDR2, the germline V gene (reference sequence) lists SGHKS and YYEKEE. The germline V end is reduced by 4 bases and the J end by 0 bases; junction bases left unmatched: 1. Measured from the cysteine to the phenylalanine, the CDR3 is 15 residues long. Only the CDR3 region is kept as DNA, spanning 45 bases read in frame from base 1. General conclusions and limits of the study: How much clinical and demographic metadata was included differed by source and by participant, and the metadata was provided uncurated.

For this clone: Its antigen specificity is not known. No quality values exist for individual bases; no much larger clone is one base distant.

The source of this sequence is a woman aged 40-49 years with acute COVID-19. Material for sequencing was PBMCs or T cells enriched from blood (not recorded which). The rearranged chain carries TRBV5-5 and TRBJ2-6; 7 junctional bases match TRBD1. The DNA sequence reads TGTGCCAGCAGCGGGACAGCCTCTGGGGCCAACGTCCTGACTTTC. Translation gives CASSGTASGANVLTF.